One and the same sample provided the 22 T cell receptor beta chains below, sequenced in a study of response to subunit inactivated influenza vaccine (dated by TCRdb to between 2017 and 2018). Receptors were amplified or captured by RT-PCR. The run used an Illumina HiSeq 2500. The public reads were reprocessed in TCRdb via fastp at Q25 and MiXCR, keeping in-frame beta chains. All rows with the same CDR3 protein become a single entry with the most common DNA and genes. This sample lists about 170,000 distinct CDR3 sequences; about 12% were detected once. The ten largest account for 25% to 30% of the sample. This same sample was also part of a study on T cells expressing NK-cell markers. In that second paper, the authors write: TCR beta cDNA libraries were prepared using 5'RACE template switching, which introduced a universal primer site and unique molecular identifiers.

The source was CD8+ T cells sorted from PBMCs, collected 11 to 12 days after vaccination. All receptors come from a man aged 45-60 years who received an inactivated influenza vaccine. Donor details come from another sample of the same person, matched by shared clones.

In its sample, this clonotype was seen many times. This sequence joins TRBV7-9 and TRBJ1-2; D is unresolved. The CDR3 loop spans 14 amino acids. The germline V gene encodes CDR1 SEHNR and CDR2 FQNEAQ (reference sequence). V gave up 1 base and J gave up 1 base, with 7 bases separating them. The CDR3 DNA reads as TGTGCCAGCAGCTTAGTGGCGGGTAACTATGGCTACACCTTC. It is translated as CASSLVAGNYGYTF.

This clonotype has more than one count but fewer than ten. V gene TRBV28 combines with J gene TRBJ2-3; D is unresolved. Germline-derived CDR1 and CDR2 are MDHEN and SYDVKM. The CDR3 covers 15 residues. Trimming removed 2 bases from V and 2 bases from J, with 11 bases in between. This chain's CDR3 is CASSLLNTDTDTQYF. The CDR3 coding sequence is TGTGCCAGCAGTTTACTCAATACGGACACAGATACGCAGTATTTT.

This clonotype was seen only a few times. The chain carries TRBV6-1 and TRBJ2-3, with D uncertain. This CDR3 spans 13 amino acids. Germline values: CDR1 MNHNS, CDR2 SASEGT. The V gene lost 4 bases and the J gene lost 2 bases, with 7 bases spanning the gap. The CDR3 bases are TGTGCCAGCAGTGCTTCCCCCACAGATACGCAGTATTTT. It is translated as CASSASPTDTQYF.

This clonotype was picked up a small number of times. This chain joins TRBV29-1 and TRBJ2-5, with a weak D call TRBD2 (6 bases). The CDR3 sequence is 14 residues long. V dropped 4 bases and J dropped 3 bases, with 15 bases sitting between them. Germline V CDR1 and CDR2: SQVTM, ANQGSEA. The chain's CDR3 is CSVGGPGGEETQYF. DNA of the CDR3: TGCAGCGTTGGAGGTCCCGGGGGAGAAGAGACCCAGTACTTC.

The CDR3 here is CASSLARERRTDTQYF. CDR3 in DNA: TGTGCCAGCAGCTTGGCCCGGGAGCGTCGCACAGATACGCAGTATTTT. The chain joins TRBV5-4 to TRBJ2-3, with D possibly TRBD2 on 6 matching bases. V dropped 0 bases and J dropped 1 base, with 12 bases sitting between them. This CDR3 contains 16 residues. The germline gives CDR1 SGHNT, CDR2 YYREEE (reference sequence).

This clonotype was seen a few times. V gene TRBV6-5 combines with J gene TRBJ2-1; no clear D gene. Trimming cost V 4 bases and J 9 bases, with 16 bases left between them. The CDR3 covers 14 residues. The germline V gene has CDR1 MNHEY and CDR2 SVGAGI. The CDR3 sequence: CASSSGPLRSEQFF. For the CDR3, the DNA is TGTGCCAGCAGTTCGGGTCCGCTTCGAAGTGAGCAGTTCTTC.

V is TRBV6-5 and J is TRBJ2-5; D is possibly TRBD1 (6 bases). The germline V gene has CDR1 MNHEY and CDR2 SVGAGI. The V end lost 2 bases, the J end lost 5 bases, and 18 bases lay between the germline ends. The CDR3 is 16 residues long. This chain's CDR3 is CASSYGGQSLGETQYF. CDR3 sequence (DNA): TGTGCCAGCAGTTACGGTGGACAGTCCCTGGGGGAGACCCAGTACTTC.

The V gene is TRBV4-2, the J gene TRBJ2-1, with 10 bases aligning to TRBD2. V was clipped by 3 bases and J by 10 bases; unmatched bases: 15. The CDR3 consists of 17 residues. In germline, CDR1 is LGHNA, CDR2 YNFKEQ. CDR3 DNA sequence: TGTGCCAGCAGCCATGGACTTCTAGCGGGGGCCTGGGGGGAGCAGTTCTTC. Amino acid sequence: CASSHGLLAGAWGEQFF.

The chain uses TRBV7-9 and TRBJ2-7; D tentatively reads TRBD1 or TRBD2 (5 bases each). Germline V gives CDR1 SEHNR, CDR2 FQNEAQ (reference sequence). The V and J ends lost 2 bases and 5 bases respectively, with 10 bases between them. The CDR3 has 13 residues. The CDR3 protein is CASSLLGRDEQYF. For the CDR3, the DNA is TGTGCCAGCAGCTTATTGGGGCGGGACGAGCAGTACTTC.

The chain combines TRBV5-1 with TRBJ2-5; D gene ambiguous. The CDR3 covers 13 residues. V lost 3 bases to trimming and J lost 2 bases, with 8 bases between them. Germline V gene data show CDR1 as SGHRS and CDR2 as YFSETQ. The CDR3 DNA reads TGCGCCAGCAGCTCGATCTATCAAGAGACCCAGTACTTC. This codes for CASSSIYQETQYF.

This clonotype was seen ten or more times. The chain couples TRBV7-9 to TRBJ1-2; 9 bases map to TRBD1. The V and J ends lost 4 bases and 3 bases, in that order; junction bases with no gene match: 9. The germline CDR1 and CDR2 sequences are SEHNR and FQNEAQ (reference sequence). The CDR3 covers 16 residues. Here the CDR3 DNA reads TGTGCCAGCAGCTCGAACCGGGACAGGGTCGACTATGGCTACACCTTC. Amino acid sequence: CASSSNRDRVDYGYTF.

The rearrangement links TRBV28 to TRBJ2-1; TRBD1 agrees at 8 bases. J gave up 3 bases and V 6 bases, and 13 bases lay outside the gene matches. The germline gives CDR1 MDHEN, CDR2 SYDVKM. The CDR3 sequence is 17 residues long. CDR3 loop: CASSPILPGGGYNEQFF. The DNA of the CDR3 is TGTGCCAGCAGCCCTATCCTCCCAGGGGGCGGCTACAATGAGCAGTTCTTC.

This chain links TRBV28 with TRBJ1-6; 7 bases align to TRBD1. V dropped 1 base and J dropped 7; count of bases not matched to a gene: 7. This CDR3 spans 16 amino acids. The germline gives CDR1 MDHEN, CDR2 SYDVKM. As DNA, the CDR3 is TGTGCCAGCAGTTTATCCCGATACAGGGGAAATTCACCCCTCCACTTT. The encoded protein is CASSLSRYRGNSPLHF.

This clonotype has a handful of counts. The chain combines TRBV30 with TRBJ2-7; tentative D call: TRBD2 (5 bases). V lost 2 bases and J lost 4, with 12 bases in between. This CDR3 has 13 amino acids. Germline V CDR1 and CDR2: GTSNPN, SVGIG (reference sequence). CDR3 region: CAWSLGSFYEQYF. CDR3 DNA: TGTGCCTGGAGTTTGGGGAGTTTTTACGAGCAGTACTTC.

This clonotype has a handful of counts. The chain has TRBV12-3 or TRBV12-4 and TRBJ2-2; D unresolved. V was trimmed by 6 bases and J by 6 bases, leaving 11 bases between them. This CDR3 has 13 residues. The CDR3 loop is CASSLGLSGELFF. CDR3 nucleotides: TGTGCCAGCAGCCTAGGGCTTTCCGGGGAGCTGTTTTTT.

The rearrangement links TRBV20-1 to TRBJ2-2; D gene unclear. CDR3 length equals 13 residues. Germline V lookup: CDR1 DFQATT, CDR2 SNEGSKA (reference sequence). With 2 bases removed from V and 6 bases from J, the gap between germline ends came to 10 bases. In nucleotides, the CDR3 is TGCAGTGCTAGACACTACGGGTCCGGGGAGCTGTTTTTT. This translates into CSARHYGSGELFF.

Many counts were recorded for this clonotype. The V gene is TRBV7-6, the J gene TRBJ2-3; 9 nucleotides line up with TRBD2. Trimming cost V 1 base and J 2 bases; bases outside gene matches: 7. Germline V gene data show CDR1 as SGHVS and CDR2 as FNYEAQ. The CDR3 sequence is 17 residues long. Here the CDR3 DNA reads TGTGCCAGCAGCTTAGAAGCTAGCGGGATTCCCACAGATACGCAGTATTTT. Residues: CASSLEASGIPTDTQYF. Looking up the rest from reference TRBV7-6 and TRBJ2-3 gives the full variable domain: GAGVSQSPRYKVTKRGQDVALRCDPISGHVSLYWYRQALGQGPEFLTYFNYEAQQDKSGLPNDRFSAERPEGSISTLTIQRTEQRDSAMYRCASSLEASGIPTDTQYFGPGTRLTVL.

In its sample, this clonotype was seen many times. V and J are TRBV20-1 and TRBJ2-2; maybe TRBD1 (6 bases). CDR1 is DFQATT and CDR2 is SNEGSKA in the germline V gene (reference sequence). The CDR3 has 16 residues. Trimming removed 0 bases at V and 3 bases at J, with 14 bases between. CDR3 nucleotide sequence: TGCAGTGCTAGAGATTCCCGACAGGTGGACACCGGGGAGCTGTTTTTT. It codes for CSARDSRQVDTGELFF.

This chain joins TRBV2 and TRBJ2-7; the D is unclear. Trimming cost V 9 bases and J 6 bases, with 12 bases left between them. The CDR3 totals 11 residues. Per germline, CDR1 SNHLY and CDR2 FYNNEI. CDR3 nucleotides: TGTGCCAGAAGTTTCGGAACCGAGCAGTACTTC. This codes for CARSFGTEQYF.

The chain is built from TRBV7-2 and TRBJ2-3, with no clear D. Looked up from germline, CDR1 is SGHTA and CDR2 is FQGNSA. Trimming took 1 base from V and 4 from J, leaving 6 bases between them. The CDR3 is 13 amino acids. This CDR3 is CASSLDSSDTQYF. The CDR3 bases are TGTGCCAGCAGCTTAGACTCCTCAGATACGCAGTATTTT.

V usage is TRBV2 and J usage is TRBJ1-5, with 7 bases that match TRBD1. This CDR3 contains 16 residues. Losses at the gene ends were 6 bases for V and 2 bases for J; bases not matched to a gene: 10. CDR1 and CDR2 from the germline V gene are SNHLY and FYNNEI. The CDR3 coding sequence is TGTGCCAGCAGCGTTGACAGGGACGGGGGCAATCAGCCCCAGCATTTT. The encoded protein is CASSVDRDGGNQPQHF.

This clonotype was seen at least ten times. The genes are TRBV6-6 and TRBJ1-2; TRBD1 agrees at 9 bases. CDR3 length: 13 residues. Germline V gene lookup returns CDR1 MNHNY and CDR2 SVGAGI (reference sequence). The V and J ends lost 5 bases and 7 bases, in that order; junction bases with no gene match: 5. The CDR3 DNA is TGTGCCAGCAGTCCGGGGACAGGGTTTGGCTACACCTTC. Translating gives CASSPGTGFGYTF.